Presented here are 5 T cell receptor beta chains from one specimen sequenced in a study of T cell responses to AZD1222 COVID-19 vaccine (dated by TCRdb to the early 2020s). The time point tag for this specimen amounts to: baseline before first vaccination. Library construction relied on the immunoSEQ multiplex PCR assay. The source is immuneACCESS, and TCRdb retained only in-frame sequences with V and J called. Part of the clones is not carried over; for the studies checked, unresolved V genes explain less than half of this, and the remainder is unexplained. The sample profile shows roughly 120,000 clones; around 90% of them were found once. The ten largest clones capture about 8.8% of the sample. The input for sequencing was peripheral blood, taken on day 0 of AZD1222 vaccination. Source of these receptors: an adult in good health.

J is TRBJ1-2 and V is TRBV12-3 or TRBV12-4; D is uncertain. V was shortened by 5 bases and J by 8 bases, with 12 bases between the two germline ends. The CDR3 extends over 12 amino acids. As DNA, the CDR3 is TGTGCCAGCAGTGTACCCCCGTGGGGCTACACCTTC. It codes for CASSVPPWGYTF.

The V and J genes are TRBV18 and TRBJ1-4; D might be TRBD1 (5 bases). Per the germline V gene, CDR1 is KGHSH and CDR2 is LQKENI. CDR3 length: 15 amino acids. Trimming took 4 bases from V and 12 from J, leaving 21 bases between them. The CDR3 here is CASSRGGASVRELFF. The CDR3 region has the DNA TGTGCCAGCTCACGGGGCGGAGCCAGCGTTCGCGAACTGTTTTTT. Looking up the rest from reference TRBV18 and TRBJ1-4 gives the full variable domain: NAGVMQNPRHLVRRRGQEARLRCSPMKGHSHVYWYRQLPEEGLKFMVYLQKENIIDESGMPKERFSAEFPKEGPSILRIQQVVRGDSAAYFCASSRGGASVRELFFGSGTQLSVL.

The gene calls are TRBV24-1 and TRBJ2-1, with D possibly being TRBD2 (7 bases). This CDR3 region has 17 residues. Germline values: CDR1 KGHDR, CDR2 SFDVKD. V lost 0 bases, J lost 3 bases, and 14 bases lay in between. The CDR3: CATSDLRGAGRYNEQFF. CDR3 DNA sequence: TGTGCCACCAGTGATTTGCGGGGGGCTGGGCGCTACAATGAGCAGTTCTTC.

The chain employs TRBV27 and TRBJ1-3; D perhaps matches TRBD1 (5 bases). The CDR3 has 16 amino acids. Germline loops: CDR1 MNHEY, CDR2 SMNVEV (reference sequence). With 0 bases removed from V and 0 bases from J, the gap between germline ends came to 9 bases. The CDR3 DNA reads as TGTGCCAGCAGTTTATCCTTGGGGGGCTCTGGAAACACCATATATTTT. Translation gives CASSLSLGGSGNTIYF.

J is TRBJ1-5 and V is TRBV7-8, with 8 bases identical to TRBD1. Germline-derived CDR1 and CDR2 are SGHVS and FQNEAQ. The CDR3 has 20 residues. V was clipped by 1 base and J by 2 bases; unmatched bases: 16. CDR3 sequence (DNA): TGTGCCAGCAGCTTAGGCTTCCTTACCAGGGGGCAACTAGGCAATCAGCCCCAGCATTTT. Its translation is CASSLGFLTRGQLGNQPQHF.